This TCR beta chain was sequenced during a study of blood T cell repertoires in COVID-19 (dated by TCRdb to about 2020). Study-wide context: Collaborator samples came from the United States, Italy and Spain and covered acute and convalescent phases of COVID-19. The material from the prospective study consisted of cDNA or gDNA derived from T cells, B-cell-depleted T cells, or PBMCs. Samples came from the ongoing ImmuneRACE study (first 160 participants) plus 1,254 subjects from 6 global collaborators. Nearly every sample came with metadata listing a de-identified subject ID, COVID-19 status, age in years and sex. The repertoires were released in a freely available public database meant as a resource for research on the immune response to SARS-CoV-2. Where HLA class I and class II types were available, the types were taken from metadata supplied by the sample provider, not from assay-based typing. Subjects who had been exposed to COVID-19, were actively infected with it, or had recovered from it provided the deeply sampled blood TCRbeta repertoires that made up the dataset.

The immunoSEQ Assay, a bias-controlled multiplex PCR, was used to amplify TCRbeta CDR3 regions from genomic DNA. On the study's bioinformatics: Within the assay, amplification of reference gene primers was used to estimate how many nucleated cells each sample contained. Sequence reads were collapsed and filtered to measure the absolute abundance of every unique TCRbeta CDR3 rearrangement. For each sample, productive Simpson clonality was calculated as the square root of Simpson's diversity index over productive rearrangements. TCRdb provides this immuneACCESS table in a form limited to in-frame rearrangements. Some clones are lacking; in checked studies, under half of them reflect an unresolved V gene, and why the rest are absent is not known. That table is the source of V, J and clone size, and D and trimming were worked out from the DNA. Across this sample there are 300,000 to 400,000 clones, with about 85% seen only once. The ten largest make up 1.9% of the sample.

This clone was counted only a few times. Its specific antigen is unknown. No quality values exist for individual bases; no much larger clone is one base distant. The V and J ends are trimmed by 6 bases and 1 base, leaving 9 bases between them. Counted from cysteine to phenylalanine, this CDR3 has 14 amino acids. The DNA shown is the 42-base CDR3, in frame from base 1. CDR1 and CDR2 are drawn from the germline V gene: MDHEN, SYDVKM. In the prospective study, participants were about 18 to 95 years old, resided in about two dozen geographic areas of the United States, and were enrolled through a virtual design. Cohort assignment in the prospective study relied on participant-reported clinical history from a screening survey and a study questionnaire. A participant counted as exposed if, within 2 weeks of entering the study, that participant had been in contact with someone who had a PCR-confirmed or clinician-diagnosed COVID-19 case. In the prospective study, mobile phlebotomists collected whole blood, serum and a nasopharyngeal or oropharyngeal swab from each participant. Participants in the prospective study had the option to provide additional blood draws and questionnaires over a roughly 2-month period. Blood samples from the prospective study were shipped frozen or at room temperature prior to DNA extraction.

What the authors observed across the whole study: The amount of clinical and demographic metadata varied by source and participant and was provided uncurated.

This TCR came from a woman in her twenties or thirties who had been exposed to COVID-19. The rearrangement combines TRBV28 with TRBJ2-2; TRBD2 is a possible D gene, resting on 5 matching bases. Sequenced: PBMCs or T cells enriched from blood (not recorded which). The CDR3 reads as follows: CASSPGMNTGELFF. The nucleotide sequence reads TGTGCCAGCAGCCCCGGGATGAACACCGGGGAGCTGTTTTTT.